This T cell receptor beta chain came from a study of blood T cell repertoires in COVID-19. Some clones are missing from TCRdb's copy, which holds only in-frame ones; the method was immunoSEQ multiplex PCR. Found here are about 220,000 clones, around 80% of them singletons; the top ten hold 9.5% to 15%. The CDR3 has 15 amino acids. Germline V lookup: CDR1 MNHEY, CDR2 SMNVEV (reference sequence). Trimming stripped 3 bases from V and 5 bases from J, with 17 bases between. Sample: peripheral blood. The TCR originated in a human donor in a cohort sampled during active COVID-19. The chain has TRBV27 and TRBJ2-7, with D possibly being TRBD1 (6 bases). This CDR3 reads CASSFLGGEGHEQYF. In nucleotides, the CDR3 is TGTGCCAGCAGTTTTCTTGGGGGCGAGGGCCACGAGCAGTACTTC.